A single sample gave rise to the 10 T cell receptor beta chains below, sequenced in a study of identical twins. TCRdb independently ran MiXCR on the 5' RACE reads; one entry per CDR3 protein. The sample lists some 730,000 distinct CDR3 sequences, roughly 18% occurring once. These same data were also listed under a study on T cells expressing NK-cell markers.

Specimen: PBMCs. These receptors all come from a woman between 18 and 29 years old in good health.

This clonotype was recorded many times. The CDR3 DNA follows: TGCGCCAGCATTCCGGGGACGAGCTCCTACAATGAGCAGTTCTTC. Encoded protein: CASIPGTSSYNEQFF. The V gene is TRBV5-1, the J gene TRBJ2-1; the D call may be TRBD1 or TRBD2 (5 bases each). Germline CDR1 and CDR2: SGHRS and YFSETQ. V dropped 6 bases and J dropped 0 bases, with 13 bases sitting between them. The CDR3 contains 15 residues.

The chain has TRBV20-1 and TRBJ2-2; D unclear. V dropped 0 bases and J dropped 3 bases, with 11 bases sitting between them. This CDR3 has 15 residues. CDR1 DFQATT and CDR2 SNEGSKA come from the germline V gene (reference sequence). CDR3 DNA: TGCAGTGCTAGAGATCTAGGCAGGCACACCGGGGAGCTGTTTTTT. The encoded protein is CSARDLGRHTGELFF.

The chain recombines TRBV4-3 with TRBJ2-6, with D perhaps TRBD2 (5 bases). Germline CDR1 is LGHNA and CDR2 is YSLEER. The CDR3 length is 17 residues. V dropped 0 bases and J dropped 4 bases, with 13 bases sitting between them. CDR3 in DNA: TGCGCCAGCAGCCAAGAAGGCCCCACGGGGGGGGCCAACGTCCTGACTTTC. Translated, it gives CASSQEGPTGGANVLTF.

CDR3 amino acids: CSGGINEQFF. The DNA for the CDR3 is TGCAGTGGGGGTATCAATGAGCAGTTCTTC. V and J are TRBV20-1 and TRBJ2-1, with D uncertain. The germline V gene encodes CDR1 DFQATT and CDR2 SNEGSKA (reference sequence). Trimming cost V 7 bases and J 6 bases, with 7 bases left between them. The CDR3 consists of 10 residues.

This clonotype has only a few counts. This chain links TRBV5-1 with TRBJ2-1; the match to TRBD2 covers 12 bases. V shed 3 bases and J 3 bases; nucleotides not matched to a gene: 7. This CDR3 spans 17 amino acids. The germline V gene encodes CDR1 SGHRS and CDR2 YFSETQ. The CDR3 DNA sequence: TGCGCCAGCAGCTGGGGGCTAGCGGGGGGGAGCTACAATGAGCAGTTCTTC. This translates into CASSWGLAGGSYNEQFF.

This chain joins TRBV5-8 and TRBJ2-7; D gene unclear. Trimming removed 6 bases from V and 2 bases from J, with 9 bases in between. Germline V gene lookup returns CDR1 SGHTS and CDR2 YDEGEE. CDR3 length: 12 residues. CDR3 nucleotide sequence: TGTGCCAGCACTCGCCCAACCTACGAGCAGTACTTC. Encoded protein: CASTRPTYEQYF.

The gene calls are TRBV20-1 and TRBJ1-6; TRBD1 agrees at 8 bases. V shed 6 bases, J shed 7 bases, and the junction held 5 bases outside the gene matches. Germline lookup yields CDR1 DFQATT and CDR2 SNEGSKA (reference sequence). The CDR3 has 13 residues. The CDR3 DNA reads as TGCAGTGCCGTCCGGGACAGGAATTCACCCCTCCACTTT. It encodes CSAVRDRNSPLHF.

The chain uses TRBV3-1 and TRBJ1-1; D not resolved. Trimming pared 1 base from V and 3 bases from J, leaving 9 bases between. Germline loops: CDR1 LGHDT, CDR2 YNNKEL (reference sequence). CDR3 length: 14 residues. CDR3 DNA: TGTGCCAGCAGCCAAGTCGGGAGGGACACTGAAGCTTTCTTT. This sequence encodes CASSQVGRDTEAFF. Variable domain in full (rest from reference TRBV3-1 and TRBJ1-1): DTAVSQTPKYLVTQMGNDKSIKCEQNLGHDTMYWYKQDSKKFLKIMFSYNNKELIINETVPNRFSPKSPDKAHLNLHINSLELGDSAVYFCASSQVGRDTEAFFGQGTRLTVV.

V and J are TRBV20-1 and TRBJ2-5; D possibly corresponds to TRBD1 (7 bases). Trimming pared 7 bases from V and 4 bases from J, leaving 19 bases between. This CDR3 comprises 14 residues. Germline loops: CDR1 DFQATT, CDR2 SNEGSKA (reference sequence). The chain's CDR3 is CSGERRGLAETQYF. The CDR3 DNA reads TGCAGTGGGGAGCGGAGGGGGCTTGCAGAGACCCAGTACTTC.

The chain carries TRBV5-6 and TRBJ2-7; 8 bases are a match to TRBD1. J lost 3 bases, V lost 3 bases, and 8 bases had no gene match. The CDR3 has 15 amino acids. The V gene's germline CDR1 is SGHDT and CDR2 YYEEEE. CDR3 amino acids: CASSSAAGGFYEQYF. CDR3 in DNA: TGTGCCAGCAGCTCCGCGGCAGGGGGCTTCTACGAGCAGTACTTC.